This T cell receptor (beta chain) is drawn from a study of T cells in localized non-small cell lung cancer. As to this clone: No antigen is known for it.

Clones were sequenced by immunoSEQ multiplex PCR, and TCRdb holds only the in-frame ones, with some missing. The table lists about 7,900 clones, roughly 92% of them singletons, with approximately 2.9% in the top ten. The germline CDR1 and CDR2 sequences are MNHEY and SVGAGI. The V end was cut by 2 bases, the J end by 4 bases, with 6 bases between. This CDR3 region has 13 residues. General study findings and limits: Only one tumor region went through sequencing, so heterogeneity may still be there. Adjacent lung had a median around 60 of the 100 largest tumor clones. Longer overall survival associated with higher blood T cell density; shorter survival with higher adjacent-lung clonality.

This material consisted of peripheral blood, taken before any cancer treatment. The sequence was collected from a woman aged 40-69 years with stage I lung adenocarcinoma. The chain recombines TRBV6-5 with TRBJ2-1, with D perhaps matching TRBD1 (5 bases). CDR3 DNA: TGTGCCAGCAGTTACCCAGGGTACAATGAGCAGTTCTTC. Protein sequence: CASSYPGYNEQFF.